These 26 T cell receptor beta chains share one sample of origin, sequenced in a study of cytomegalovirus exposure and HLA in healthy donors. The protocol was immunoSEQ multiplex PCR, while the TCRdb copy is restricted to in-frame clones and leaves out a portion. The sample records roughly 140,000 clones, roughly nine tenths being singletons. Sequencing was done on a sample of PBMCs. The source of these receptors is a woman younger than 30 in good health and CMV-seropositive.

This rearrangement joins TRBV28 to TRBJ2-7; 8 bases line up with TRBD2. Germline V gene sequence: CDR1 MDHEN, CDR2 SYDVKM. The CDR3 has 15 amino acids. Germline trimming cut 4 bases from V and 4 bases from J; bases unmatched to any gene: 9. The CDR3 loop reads CASSSLDGRGYEQYF. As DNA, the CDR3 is TGTGCCAGCAGTTCCCTCGACGGGAGGGGGTACGAGCAGTACTTC.

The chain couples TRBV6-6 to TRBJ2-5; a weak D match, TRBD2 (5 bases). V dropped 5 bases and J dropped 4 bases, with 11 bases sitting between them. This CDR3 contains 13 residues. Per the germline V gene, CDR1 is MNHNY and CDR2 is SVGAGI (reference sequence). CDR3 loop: CASSQTTRETQYF. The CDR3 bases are TGTGCCAGCAGTCAGACTACCAGAGAGACCCAGTACTTC.

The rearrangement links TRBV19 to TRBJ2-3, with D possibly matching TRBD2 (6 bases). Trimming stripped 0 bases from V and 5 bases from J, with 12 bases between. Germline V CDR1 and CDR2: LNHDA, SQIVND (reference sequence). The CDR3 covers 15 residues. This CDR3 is CASSIDAGTGDTQYF. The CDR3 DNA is TGTGCCAGTAGTATAGATGCGGGAACAGGAGATACGCAGTATTTT. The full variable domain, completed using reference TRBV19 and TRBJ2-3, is DGGITQSPKYLFRKEGQNVTLSCEQNLNHDAMYWYRQDPGQGLRLIYYSQIVNDFQKGDIAEGYSVSREKKESFPLTVTSAQKNPTAFYLCASSIDAGTGDTQYFGPGTRLTVL.

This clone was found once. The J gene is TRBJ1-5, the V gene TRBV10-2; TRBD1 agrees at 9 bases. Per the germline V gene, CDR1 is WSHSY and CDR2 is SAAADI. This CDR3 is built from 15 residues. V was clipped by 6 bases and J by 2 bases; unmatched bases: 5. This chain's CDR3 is CASSRTGERNQPQHF. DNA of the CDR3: TGCGCCAGCAGCCGGACAGGGGAGCGCAATCAGCCCCAGCATTTT.

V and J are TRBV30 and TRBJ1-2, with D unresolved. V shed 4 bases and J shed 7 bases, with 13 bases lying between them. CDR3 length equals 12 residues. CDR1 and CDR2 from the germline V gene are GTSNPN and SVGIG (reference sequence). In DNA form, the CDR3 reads TGTGCCTGGACCCGTGAGCTCTTTGGCTACACCTTC. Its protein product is CAWTRELFGYTF.

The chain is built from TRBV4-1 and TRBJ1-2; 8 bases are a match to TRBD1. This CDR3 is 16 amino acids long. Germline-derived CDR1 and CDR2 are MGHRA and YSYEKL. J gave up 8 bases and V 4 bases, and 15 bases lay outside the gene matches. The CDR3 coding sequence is TGCGCCAGCAGCCCATCCCTGGACAGGGTTGTCTCGGGCTACACCTTC. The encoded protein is CASSPSLDRVVSGYTF.

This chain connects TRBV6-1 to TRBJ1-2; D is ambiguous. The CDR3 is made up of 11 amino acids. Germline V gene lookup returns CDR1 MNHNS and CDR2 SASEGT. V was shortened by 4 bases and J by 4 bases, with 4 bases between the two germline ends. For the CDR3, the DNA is TGTGCCAGCAGTGTCGTCTATGGCTACACCTTC. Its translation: CASSVVYGYTF.

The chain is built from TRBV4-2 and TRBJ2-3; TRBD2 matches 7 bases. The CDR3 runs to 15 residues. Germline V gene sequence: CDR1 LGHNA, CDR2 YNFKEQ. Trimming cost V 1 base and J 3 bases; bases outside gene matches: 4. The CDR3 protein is CASSQASSGTDTQYF. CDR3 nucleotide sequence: TGTGCCAGCAGCCAAGCGTCTAGCGGAACAGATACGCAGTATTTT.

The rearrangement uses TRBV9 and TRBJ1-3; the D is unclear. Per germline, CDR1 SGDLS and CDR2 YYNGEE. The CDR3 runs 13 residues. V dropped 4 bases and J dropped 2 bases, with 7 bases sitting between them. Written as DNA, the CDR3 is TGTGCCAGCAGCCGGGAGACTGGAAACACCATATATTTT. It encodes CASSRETGNTIYF.

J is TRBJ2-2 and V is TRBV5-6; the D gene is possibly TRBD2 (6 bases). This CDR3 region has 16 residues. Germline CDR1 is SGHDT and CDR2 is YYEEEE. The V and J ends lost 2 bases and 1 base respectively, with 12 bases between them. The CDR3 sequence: CASSLKGEENTGELFF. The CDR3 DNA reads TGTGCCAGCAGCTTAAAAGGGGAGGAGAACACCGGGGAGCTGTTTTTT.

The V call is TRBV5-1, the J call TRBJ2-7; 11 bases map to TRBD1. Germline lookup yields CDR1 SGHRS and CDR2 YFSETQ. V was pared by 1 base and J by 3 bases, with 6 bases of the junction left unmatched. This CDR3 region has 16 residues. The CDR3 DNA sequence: TGCGCCAGCAGCTTGACCCCGGGACAGGGGGTCTACGAGCAGTACTTC. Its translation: CASSLTPGQGVYEQYF. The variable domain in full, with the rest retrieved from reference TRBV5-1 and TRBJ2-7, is KAGVTQTPRYLIKTRGQQVTLSCSPISGHRSVSWYQQTPGQGLQFLFEYFSETQRNKGNFPGRFSGRQFSNSRSEMNVSTLELGDSALYLCASSLTPGQGVYEQYFGPGTRLTVT.

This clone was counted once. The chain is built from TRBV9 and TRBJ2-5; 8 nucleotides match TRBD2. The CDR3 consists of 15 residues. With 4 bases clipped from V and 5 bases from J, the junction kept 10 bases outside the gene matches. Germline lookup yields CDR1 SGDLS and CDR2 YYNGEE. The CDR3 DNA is TGTGCCAGCAGCCGGACTAGCCCGGGAATGGAGACCCAGTACTTC. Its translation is CASSRTSPGMETQYF.

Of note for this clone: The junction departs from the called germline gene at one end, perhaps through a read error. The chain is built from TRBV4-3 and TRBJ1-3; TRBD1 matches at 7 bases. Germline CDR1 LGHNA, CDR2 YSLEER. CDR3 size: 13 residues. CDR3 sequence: CASSQDRGDSFSF. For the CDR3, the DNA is TGCGCCAGCAGCCAAGATAGGGGGGACAGCTTTTCTTTT.

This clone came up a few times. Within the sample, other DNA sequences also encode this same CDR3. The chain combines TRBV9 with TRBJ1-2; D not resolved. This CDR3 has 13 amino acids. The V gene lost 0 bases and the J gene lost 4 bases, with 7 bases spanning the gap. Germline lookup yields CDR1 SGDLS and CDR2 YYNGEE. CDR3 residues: CASSVGGSYGYTF. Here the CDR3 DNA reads TGTGCCAGCAGCGTAGGCGGATCCTATGGCTACACCTTC. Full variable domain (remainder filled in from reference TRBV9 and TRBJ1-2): DSGVTQTPKHLITATGQRVTLRCSPRSGDLSVYWYQQSLDQGLQFLIQYYNGEERAKGNILERFSAQQFPDLHSELNLSSLELGDSALYFCASSVGGSYGYTFGSGTRLTVV.

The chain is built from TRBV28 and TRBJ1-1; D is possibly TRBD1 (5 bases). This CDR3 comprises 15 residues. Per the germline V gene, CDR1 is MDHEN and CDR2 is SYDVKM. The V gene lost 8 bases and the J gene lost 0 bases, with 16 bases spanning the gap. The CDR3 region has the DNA TGTGCCAGCTCCTCTTCTGGACATCTGAACACTGAAGCTTTCTTT. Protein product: CASSSSGHLNTEAFF.

The CDR3 nucleotides are TGTGCCTGGAGTGTACAAGGCAGGGGCAATCAGCCCCAGCATTTT. Protein product: CAWSVQGRGNQPQHF. The chain is built from TRBV30 and TRBJ1-5; perhaps TRBD1 as D (5 bases). V shed 0 bases and J shed 2 bases, with 11 bases lying between them. The CDR3 is 15 residues long. Germline V gene sequence: CDR1 GTSNPN, CDR2 SVGIG (reference sequence).

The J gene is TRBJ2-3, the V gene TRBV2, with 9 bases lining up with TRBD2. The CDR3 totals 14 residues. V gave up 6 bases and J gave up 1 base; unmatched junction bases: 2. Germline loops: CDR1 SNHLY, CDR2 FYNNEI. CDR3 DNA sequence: TGTGCCAGCAGACTAGCGGGCCGCACAGATACGCAGTATTTT. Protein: CASRLAGRTDTQYF.

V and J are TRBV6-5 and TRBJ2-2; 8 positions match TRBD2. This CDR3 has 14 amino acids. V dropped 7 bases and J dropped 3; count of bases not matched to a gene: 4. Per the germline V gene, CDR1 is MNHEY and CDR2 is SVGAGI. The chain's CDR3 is CASIGGRYTGELFF. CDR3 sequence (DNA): TGTGCCAGCATTGGCGGGAGGTACACCGGGGAGCTGTTTTTT.

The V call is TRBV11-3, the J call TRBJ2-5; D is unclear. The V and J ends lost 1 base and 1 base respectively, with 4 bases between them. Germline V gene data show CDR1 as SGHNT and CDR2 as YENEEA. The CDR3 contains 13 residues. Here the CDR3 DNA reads TGTGCCAGCAGCTTAGTCTCCCAAGAGACCCAGTACTTC. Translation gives CASSLVSQETQYF.

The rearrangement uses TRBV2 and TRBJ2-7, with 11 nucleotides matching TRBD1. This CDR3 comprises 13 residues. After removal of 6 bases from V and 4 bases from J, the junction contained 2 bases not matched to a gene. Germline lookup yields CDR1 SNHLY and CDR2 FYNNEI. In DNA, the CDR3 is TGTGCCAGCAGGGGGACAGGGGGTTACGAGCAGTACTTC. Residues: CASRGTGGYEQYF.

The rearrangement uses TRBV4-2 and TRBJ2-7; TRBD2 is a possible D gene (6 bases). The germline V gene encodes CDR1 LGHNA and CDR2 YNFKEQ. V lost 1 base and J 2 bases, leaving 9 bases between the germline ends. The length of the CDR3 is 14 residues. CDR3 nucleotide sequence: TGTGCCAGCAGCCAAGGCGGGGACCCCTACGAGCAGTACTTC. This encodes CASSQGGDPYEQYF.

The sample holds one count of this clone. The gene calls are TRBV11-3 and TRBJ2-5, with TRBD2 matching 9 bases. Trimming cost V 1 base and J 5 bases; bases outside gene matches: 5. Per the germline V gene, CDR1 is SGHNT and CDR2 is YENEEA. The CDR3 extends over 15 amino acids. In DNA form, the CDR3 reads TGTGCCAGCAGCTTAGTGGCGGGAGGGCCGGAGACCCAGTACTTC. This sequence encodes CASSLVAGGPETQYF.

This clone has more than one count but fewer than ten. CDR3 in amino acids: CASGGRSGRTDTQYF. The CDR3 DNA sequence: TGTGCCAGCGGAGGACGCTCTGGTCGCACAGATACGCAGTATTTT. This sequence joins TRBV6-5 and TRBJ2-3, with D possibly being TRBD2 (5 bases). Germline CDR1 reads MNHEY; CDR2 reads SVGAGI. Trimming took 8 bases from V and 1 from J, leaving 16 bases between them. The CDR3 covers 15 residues.

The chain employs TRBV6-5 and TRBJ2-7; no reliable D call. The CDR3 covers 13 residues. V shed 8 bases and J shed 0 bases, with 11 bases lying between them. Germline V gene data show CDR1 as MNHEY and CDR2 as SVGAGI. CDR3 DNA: TGTGCCAGCGCGGAGCAGCACTCCTACGAGCAGTACTTC. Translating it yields CASAEQHSYEQYF.

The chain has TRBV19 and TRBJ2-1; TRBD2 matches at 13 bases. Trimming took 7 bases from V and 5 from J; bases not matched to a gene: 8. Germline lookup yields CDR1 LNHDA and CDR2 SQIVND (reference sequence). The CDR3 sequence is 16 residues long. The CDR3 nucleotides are TGTGCCAGTATCAACGCCGGGACTAGCGGGAACAATGAGCAGTTCTTC. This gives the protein CASINAGTSGNNEQFF.

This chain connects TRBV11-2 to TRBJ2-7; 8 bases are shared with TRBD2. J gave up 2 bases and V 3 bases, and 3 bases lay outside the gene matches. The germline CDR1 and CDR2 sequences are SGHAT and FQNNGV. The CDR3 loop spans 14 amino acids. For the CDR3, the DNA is TGTGCCAGCAGCTTGGGACTAGGAACCTACGAGCAGTACTTC. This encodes CASSLGLGTYEQYF.